This TCR beta chain appears in the sequencing data of a study of blood T cell repertoires in COVID-19. The germline V gene encodes CDR1 DFQATT and CDR2 SNEGSKA (reference sequence). This CDR3 is built from 14 residues. V was pared by 3 bases and J by 0 bases, with 5 bases of the junction left unmatched. The data were produced by immunoSEQ multiplex PCR, yet TCRdb's version contains in-frame clones alone and is incomplete. The data hold under 350,000 clones, with around 92% observed a single time. The specimen was peripheral blood. The J gene is TRBJ2-7, the V gene TRBV20-1, with 7 bases identical to TRBD1. This TCR was sampled from a woman in her twenties or thirties with COVID-19, enrolled during active disease. The CDR3 protein is CSASTGANSYEQYV. The CDR3 DNA is TGCAGTGCTAGTACAGGGGCTAACTCCTACGAGCAGTACGTC.